The subject of this entry is one TCR beta chain. Its antigen remains unknown. Only CD45RO-negative cells positively selected for CCR7 counted as naive CD8 cells, so terminally differentiated effector memory CD45RA+ cells were excluded. At deep level, the assay was performed. Original data processing: Sequence data from immunoSEQ were junction-only and lacked quality scores; consequently, filtering differed. Produced via immunoSEQ multiplex PCR; TCRdb's table is partial and in-frame only. That table supplies the V and J calls and clone size; D and trimming were determined from the DNA. In the table there are some 2.1 million clones, about 95% of which are singletons. Per germline, CDR1 SEHNR and CDR2 FQNEAQ (reference sequence). This CDR3 is 14 amino acids long. The V end lost 5 bases, the J end lost 6 bases, and 13 bases lay between the germline ends. The data were taken from a study of shared clonotypes between healthy human individuals. About the research overall: A donor's plate count was three for CD4 naive and three for CD4 memory; CD8 naive had two and CD8 memory one.

Study conclusions and caveats: Blood was the only sampled material, and tissue repertoires likely differ.

V is TRBV7-9 and J is TRBJ2-2; D remains unclear. The sequencing sample was made of naive CD8+ T cells sorted from blood. This receptor was taken from a man younger than 35 in good health. As DNA, the CDR3 is TGTGCCAGCAGCCACCCATCCAGCGCCGGGGAGCTGTTTTTT. Translation: CASSHPSSAGELFF.